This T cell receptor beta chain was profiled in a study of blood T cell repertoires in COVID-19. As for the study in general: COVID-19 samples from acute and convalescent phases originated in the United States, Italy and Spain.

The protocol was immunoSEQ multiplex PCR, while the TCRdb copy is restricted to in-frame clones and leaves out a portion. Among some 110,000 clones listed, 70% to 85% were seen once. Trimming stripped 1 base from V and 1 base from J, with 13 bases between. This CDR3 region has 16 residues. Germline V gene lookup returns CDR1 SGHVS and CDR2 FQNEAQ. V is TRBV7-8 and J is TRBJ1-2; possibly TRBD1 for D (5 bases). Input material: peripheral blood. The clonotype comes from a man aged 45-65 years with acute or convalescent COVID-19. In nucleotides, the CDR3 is TGTGCCAGCAGCTTAGTGGGGGGGAGCTATAACTATGGCTACACCTTC. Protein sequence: CASSLVGGSYNYGYTF.